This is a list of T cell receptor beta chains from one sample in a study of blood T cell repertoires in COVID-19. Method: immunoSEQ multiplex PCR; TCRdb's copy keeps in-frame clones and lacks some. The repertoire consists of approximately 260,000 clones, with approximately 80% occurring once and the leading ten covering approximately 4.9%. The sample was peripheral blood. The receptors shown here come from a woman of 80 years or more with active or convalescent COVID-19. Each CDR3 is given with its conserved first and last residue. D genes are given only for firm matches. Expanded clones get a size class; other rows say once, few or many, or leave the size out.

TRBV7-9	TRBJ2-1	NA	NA	CASSLGSVDEQFF	TGTGCCAGCAGCTTAGGGAGCGTCGATGAGCAGTTCTTC
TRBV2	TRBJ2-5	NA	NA	CASSVRGLETQYF	TGTGCCAGCAGTGTACGGGGGTTAGAGACCCAGTACTTC
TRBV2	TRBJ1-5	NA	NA	CASSEYEAGQPQHF	TGTGCCAGCAGTGAATATGAGGCCGGTCAGCCCCAGCATTTT
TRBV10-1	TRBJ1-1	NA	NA	CASSESGGSSTEAFF	TGCGCCAGCAGTGAGTCTGGGGGCTCGAGCACTGAAGCTTTCTTT
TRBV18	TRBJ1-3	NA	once	CASSLDSSGNTIYF	TGTGCCAGCTCATTGGACAGCTCTGGAAACACCATATATTTT
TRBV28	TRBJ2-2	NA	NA	CASIFQMNTGELFF	TGTGCCAGCATTTTTCAGATGAACACCGGGGAGCTGTTTTTT
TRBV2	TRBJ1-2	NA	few	CASSRFRENYGYTF	TGTGCCAGCTCACGTTTTCGGGAGAACTATGGCTACACCTTC
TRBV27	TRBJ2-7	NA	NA	CASSLDSFSYEQYF	TGTGCCAGCAGTTTAGACAGCTTCTCCTACGAGCAGTACTTC
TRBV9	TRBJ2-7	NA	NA	CASSVDEVSSYEQYF	TGTGCCAGCAGCGTAGATGAGGTCTCCTCCTACGAGCAGTACTTC
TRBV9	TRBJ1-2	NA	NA	CASSVEWAEDGYTF	TGTGCCAGCAGCGTAGAGTGGGCAGAAGATGGCTACACCTTC
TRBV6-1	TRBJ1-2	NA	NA	CASSETGDYGYTF	TGTGCCAGCAGTGAGACAGGCGACTATGGCTACACCTTC
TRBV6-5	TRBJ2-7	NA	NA	CASSRDTLASEQYF	TGTGCCAGCAGCCGGGACACCCTTGCCTCCGAGCAGTACTTC
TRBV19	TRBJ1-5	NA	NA	CASSIPGLVQPQHF	TGTGCCAGTAGTATTCCAGGGCTAGTACAGCCCCAGCATTTT
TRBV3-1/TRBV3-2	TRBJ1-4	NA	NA	CASSQESETTNEKLFF	TGTGCCAGCAGCCAAGAATCAGAAACAACTAATGAAAAACTGTTTTTT
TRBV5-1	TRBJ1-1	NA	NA	CASSSPGGTEAFF	TGCGCCAGCAGCTCCCCCGGTGGTACTGAAGCTTTCTTT
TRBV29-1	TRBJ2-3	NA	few	CSANSGSGTDTQYF	TGCAGCGCCAATTCAGGGTCTGGCACAGATACGCAGTATTTT
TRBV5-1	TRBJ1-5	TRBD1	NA	CASSLGAGGQPQHF	TGCGCCAGCAGCTTGGGGGCAGGGGGGCAGCCCCAGCATTTT
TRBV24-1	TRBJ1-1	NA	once	CATSDFGGSEAFF	TGTGCCACCAGTGATTTCGGGGGATCTGAAGCTTTCTTT
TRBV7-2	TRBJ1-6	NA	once	CASSLIRDGSPLHF	TGTGCCAGCAGCTTAATCAGGGATGGTTCACCCCTCCACTTT
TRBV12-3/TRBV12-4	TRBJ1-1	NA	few	CALGRGPEAFF	TGTGCCTTGGGGCGAGGACCTGAAGCTTTCTTT
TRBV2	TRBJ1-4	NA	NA	CASSAVSRGGEKLFF	TGTGCCAGCAGTGCGGTTAGCAGGGGTGGAGAAAAACTGTTTTTT
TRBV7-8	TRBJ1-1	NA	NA	CASSPITEAFF	TGTGCCAGCAGCCCCATTACTGAAGCTTTCTTT
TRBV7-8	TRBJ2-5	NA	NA	CASRLQTQETQYF	TGTGCCAGCAGGCTACAGACCCAAGAGACCCAGTACTTC
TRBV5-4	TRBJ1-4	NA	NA	CASSLDRTNEKLFF	TGTGCCAGCAGCTTGGATAGAACTAATGAAAAACTGTTTTTT
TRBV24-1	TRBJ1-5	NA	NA	CATSEGSGDQPQHF	TGTGCCACCAGTGAGGGGAGCGGGGATCAGCCCCAGCATTTT
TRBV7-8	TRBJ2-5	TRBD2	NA	CASSLLSGRRETQYF	TGTGCCAGCAGCTTACTAAGCGGGAGGCGAGAGACCCAGTACTTC
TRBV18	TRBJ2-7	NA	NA	CASSSRDKGEQYF	TGTGCCAGCTCATCCCGGGACAAGGGCGAGCAGTACTTC
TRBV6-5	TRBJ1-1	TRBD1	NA	CASIRDRANTEAFF	TGTGCCAGCATCCGGGACAGGGCTAACACTGAAGCTTTCTTT
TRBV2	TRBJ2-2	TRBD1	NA	CASRVGQGATGELFF	TGTGCCAGCAGGGTGGGACAGGGGGCCACCGGGGAGCTGTTTTTT
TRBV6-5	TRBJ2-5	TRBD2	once	CASSLTSGRETQYF	TGTGCCAGCAGTCTGACTAGCGGGAGGGAGACCCAGTACTTC
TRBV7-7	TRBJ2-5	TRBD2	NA	CASSPQLAVSETQYF	TGTGCCAGCAGCCCTCAACTAGCGGTCTCGGAGACCCAGTACTTC
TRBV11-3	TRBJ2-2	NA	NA	CASSLDRGLVTGELFF	TGTGCCAGCAGCTTAGATAGAGGGCTGGTCACCGGGGAGCTGTTTTTT
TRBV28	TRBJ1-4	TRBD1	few	CASSSAGTGSEKLFF	TGTGCCAGCAGCTCAGCCGGGACAGGGTCGGAAAAACTGTTTTTT
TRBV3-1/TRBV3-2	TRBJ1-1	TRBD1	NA	CASSQEIRDRGRGTEAFF	TGTGCCAGCAGCCAAGAAATCCGGGACAGGGGGCGAGGGACTGAAGCTTTCTTT
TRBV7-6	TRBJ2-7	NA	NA	CASSSRQQVKQYF	TGTGCCAGCAGCTCCCGACAGCAAGTTAAGCAGTACTTC
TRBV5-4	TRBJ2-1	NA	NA	CASSRWDGGYYNEQFF	TGTGCCAGCAGCCGCTGGGACGGGGGTTACTACAATGAGCAGTTCTTC
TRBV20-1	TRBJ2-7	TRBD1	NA	CSASNRGLYEQYF	TGCAGTGCTAGTAACAGGGGGCTCTACGAGCAGTACTTC
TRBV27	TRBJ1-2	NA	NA	CASSSPRQGNYGYTF	TGTGCCAGCAGTTCCCCGCGACAAGGAAACTATGGCTACACCTTC
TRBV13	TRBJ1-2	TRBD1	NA	CASSLFRDRANYGYTF	TGTGCCAGCAGCCTTTTTAGGGACAGGGCGAACTATGGCTACACCTTC
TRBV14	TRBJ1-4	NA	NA	CASSPYFGGELFF	TGTGCCAGCAGCCCCTACTTTGGAGGAGAACTGTTTTTT
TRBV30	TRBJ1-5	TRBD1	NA	CAWATGTSNQPQHF	TGTGCCTGGGCGACAGGGACTAGCAATCAGCCCCAGCATTTT
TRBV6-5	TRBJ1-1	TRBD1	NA	CASSLKQGYTEAFF	TGTGCCAGCAGTTTAAAACAGGGGTACACTGAAGCTTTCTTT
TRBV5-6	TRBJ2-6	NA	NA	CASSWEAGANVLTF	TGTGCCAGCAGCTGGGAGGCTGGGGCCAACGTCCTGACTTTC
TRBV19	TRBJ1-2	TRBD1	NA	CASINEGTDRGRGYTF	TGTGCCAGTATCAATGAGGGAACGGACAGGGGCCGGGGCTACACCTTC
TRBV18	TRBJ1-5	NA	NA	CASSPQGNQPQHF	TGTGCCAGCTCACCTCAGGGCAATCAGCCCCAGCATTTT